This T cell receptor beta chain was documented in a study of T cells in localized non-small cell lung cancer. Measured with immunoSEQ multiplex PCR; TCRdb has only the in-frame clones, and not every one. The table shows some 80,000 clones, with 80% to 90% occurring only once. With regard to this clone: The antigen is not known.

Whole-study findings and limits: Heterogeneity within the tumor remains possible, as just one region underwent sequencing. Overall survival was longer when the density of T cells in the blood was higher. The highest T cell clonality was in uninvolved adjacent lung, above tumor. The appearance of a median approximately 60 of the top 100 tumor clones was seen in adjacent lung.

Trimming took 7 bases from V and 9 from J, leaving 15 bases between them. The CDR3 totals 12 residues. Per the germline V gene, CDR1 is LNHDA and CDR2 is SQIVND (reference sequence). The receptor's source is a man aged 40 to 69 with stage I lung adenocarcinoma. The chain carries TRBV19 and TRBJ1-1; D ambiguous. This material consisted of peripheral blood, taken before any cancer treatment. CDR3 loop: CASKSTLPKAFF. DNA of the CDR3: TGTGCCAGTAAATCCACCCTCCCTAAAGCTTTCTTT.